What follows describes a single T cell receptor beta chain. Its antigen is unknown. One end of the junction fails to match germline, which may point to a read error. Hyperthyroidism patients were newly diagnosed, with disease duration under 2 months, and aged 18 to 65 years. Patients were excluded if they had other autoimmune diseases, uncontrolled infections, pregnancy or lactation. Clinical symptoms, serum thyroxine, TRAb, thyroid ultrasound and orbital computed tomography were used for diagnosis. Total RNA was extracted using Trizol reagent, and RNA quality was checked on an Agilent 2100 Bioanalyzer. This sample was taken from a study of Graves' ophthalmopathy and Graves' hyperthyroidism (dated by TCRdb to 2017 to 2018). For the study in its entirety: Stable hyperthyroidism was defined as no progression to ophthalmopathy within 18 months of follow-up. The study used signatures of the TCR beta repertoire to tell Graves' ophthalmopathy apart from Graves' hyperthyroidism and to predict which patients would progress to ophthalmopathy. In total, around 130 blood samples were TCR-sequenced: some 40 ophthalmopathy, roughly 80 hyperthyroidism and roughly 17 hyperthyroidism-to-ophthalmopathy patients. To explore V-J signatures that distinguish ophthalmopathy from hyperthyroidism, a discovery set of 100 patients was enrolled, made up of 40 to 45 with ophthalmopathy and roughly 57 with stable hyperthyroidism. An independent validation cohort was composed of roughly 19 hyperthyroidism patients and about 17 patients who later progressed from hyperthyroidism to ophthalmopathy. In roughly 6 hyperthyroidism patients, T-cell repertoires of thyroid tissue and blood were compared. Following sampling, methimazole starting at 30 mg daily was administered to hyperthyroidism patients, and high-dose intravenous methylprednisolone was administered to ophthalmopathy patients. Beyond this particular receptor, the publication reports: In validation, the model predicted ophthalmopathy progression with more than 70% sensitivity and about 73% specificity; around twelve predicted patients were CT-confirmed with GO in a median of approximately six months. The 13-signature model separated ophthalmopathy from stable hyperthyroidism with approximately 88% sensitivity and about 81% specificity in cross-validation, and 80%/75% in the test set. Most expanded thyroid clonotypes with a frequency above 0.001 also appeared in blood, which suggests that blood repertoires may reflect the immune response in the thyroid. Sample size was not statistically predetermined, and group allocation was not concealed from the investigators.

The CDR3 covers 13 residues, taking in both the cysteine and the phenylalanine. CDR3 DNA only is kept here, 39 bases in frame from base 1. CDR1 and CDR2 were assigned from the germline V gene (reference sequence) as DFQATT and SNEGSKA. For repertoire sequencing, the TCR beta CDR3 regions were amplified from RNA transcripts. The first round was an RT-PCR using HTBI primers with the Qiagen OneStep RT-PCR kit, and this first round was followed by a second-round multiplex PCR, then size selection and purification. Libraries were sequenced on an Illumina HiSeq2000 using paired-end 100 bp reads. In the original analysis: SOAPnuke was used to process the reads, removing any read that contained adapters or uncalled bases, had a mean Phred below 15, or lacked an exact match to the constant primer or identifier. High-quality paired reads were merged with COPE v1.2.5. Clonotypes were defined as unique nucleotide sequences and were aligned to IMGT TRB V, D and J references using MiTCR v1.1. The analysis was limited to V-J combinations with a frequency above 0.0001, which together covered roughly 99% of the repertoires. For each V-J combination, a TCR clonal expansion and chaos score was defined as the ratio of F50 clonal expansion to chaos observed in the TCRdist matrix. Welch's t-statistics and random forest were used to reduce features to 13 V-J combinations, which were fed into a naive Bayes classifier. The similarity between thyroid and blood repertoires was quantified using the Morisita-Horn index. TCRdb handled the public reads itself, with Q25 trimming in fastp and clone calling in MiXCR, and kept productive beta chains. CDR3 protein duplicates are merged, each entry listing the most common genes and DNA. TCRdb's processing, not the authors' own work, is the source of the V and J calls. In all, the sample holds over a million distinct CDR3 sequences, and roughly two fifths of those were seen once. The leading ten clones occupy around 10% of the sample.

The V gene is TRBV20-1 and the J gene is TRBJ1-3, with the D gene too uncertain to name. This clonotype was sampled from an adult man with Graves' hyperthyroidism. Material: peripheral blood or thyroid tissue (not recorded which). The CDR3: CSAAPNSGNTLYF. The nucleotide sequence reads as follows: TGCAGTGCTGCACCCAACTCTGGAAACACCCTATATTTT.